Listed below are T cell receptor beta chains from one sample, sequenced in a study of blood T cell repertoires in COVID-19. Data came from immunoSEQ multiplex PCR; TCRdb stores just in-frame clones and leaves some out. The profile shows around 42,000 clones, around 89% of them singletons. Material for sequencing was peripheral blood. Receptor source: a human donor in a cohort sampled during active COVID-19. CDR3s leave out the opening cysteine and the closing phenylalanine or tryptophan. The order of the fields is J gene, V gene, CDR3 length, CDR3 protein.

>TRBJ2-5|TRBV6-2/TRBV6-3|11
ASSIAAQETQY
>TRBJ2-1|TRBV6-2/TRBV6-3|16
ASSSGGGVISPYNEQF
>TRBJ2-7|TRBV19|12
ASSLTGGTLEQY
>TRBJ1-1|TRBV19|13
ASSIEETVNTEAF
>TRBJ1-5|TRBV3-1/TRBV3-2|14
ASSQGAPGNNQPQH
>TRBJ2-7|TRBV9|10
ASSDGQNEQY
>TRBJ2-2|TRBV5-1|14
ASSTAGTSGIGELF
>TRBJ2-5|TRBV3-1/TRBV3-2|14
ASSQESGGRGQTQY
>TRBJ1-1|TRBV19|10
ASSHGLNEAF
>TRBJ2-3|TRBV5-4|16
ASSSPTSGRVSTDTQY
>TRBJ1-1|TRBV27|13
ASSSRGGLWTEAF
>TRBJ2-7|TRBV6-5|12
ASSSGRHSYEQY
>TRBJ1-1|TRBV27|14
ASSLQGSGMNTEAF
>TRBJ2-2|TRBV24-1|15
ATSDRWDRTNTGELF
>TRBJ2-3|TRBV28|15
ASSFLGLTTGTDTQY
>TRBJ2-2|TRBV5-1|14
ASSLRGRANTGELF
>TRBJ2-6|TRBV4-2|12
ASSPPSGANVLT
>TRBJ2-6|TRBV23-1|20
ASNNPIRPPGHTISGANVLT
>TRBJ2-5|TRBV4-1|13
ASSQDLGAAETQY
>TRBJ1-1|TRBV9|13
ASSVVRQGNTEAF
>TRBJ2-7|TRBV27|14
ASSFSPTGSRNEQY
>TRBJ2-1|TRBV19|12
ASSTSGRGQEQF
>TRBJ1-2|TRBV9|13
ASSVGAGANYGYT
>TRBJ2-7|TRBV3-1/TRBV3-2|14
ASSQTSGRDTYEQY
>TRBJ2-7|TRBV30|9
AWKRSGEQY
>TRBJ2-1|TRBV20-1|12
SASADSSYNEQF
>TRBJ2-4|TRBV11-3|14
ASSRVEGGSKNIQY
>TRBJ2-7|TRBV27|13
ASSQPGLAAYEQY
>TRBJ2-7|TRBV7-9|13
ASSPPPPGGGEQY
>TRBJ2-1|TRBV19|12
ASSMGQTHNEQF
>TRBJ1-4|TRBV10-3|12
ATGPGGLNEKLF
>TRBJ2-7|TRBV28|10
ATDGSSYEQY
>TRBJ2-1|TRBV13|16
ASSIRRPGQGFNNEQF
>TRBJ2-2|TRBV18|12
ASSPPTLSGELF
>TRBJ2-1|TRBV9|15
ASSSQVRASYHDEQF
>TRBJ1-1|TRBV6-5|11
ATSLGPGGKAF
>TRBJ2-4|TRBV3-1/TRBV3-2|15
ASSQVLGSRAKNIQY
>TRBJ2-2|TRBV10-2|12
ASVLGGHTGELF
>TRBJ2-5|TRBV7-6|12
ASSLSSARETQY
>TRBJ1-1|TRBV4-1|14
ASSKEWGTGGLGAF
>TRBJ2-7|TRBV27|13
ASSLLMGQGREQY
>TRBJ2-7|TRBV30|11
AWSKGLLYEQY
>TRBJ1-5|TRBV7-9|13
ASSFGGFPPQPQH
>TRBJ1-2|TRBV6-6|10
ASTRTDYGYT
>TRBJ1-2|TRBV9|12
ASRARDRENGYT
>TRBJ2-7|TRBV14|15
ASSQVARRKKTYEQY
>TRBJ2-1|TRBV7-8|15
ASSQPGGDRVYNEQF
>TRBJ2-3|TRBV2|15
ASSESLGTGSTDTQY
>TRBJ2-7|TRBV5-6|12
ASSQAGAVYEQY
>TRBJ2-1|TRBV15|13
ATSRVQPGYNEQF
>TRBJ1-5|TRBV9|15
ASSVAFRVAGHQPQH
>TRBJ2-1|TRBV28|18
ASTDGPNVYRVGKYNEQF
>TRBJ2-1|TRBV28|14
ASRFYASGDYNEQF
>TRBJ2-3|TRBV7-8|14
ASSGAWGDGTDTQY
>TRBJ1-1|TRBV28|10
ASSPPGTEAF